A single sample is the source of the 24 T cell receptor beta chains below, sequenced in a study of Ad26.COV2.S vaccination and SARS-CoV-2 variants. TCRdb keeps only in-frame clones here, not all; method: immunoSEQ multiplex PCR. The sample has 400,000 or so clones, more than 85% seen once; the top ten hold 3.5%. Treatment denoted: around 19 received Ad26.COV2.S at low or high dose, single or two shots; roughly five received placebo; per-sample allocation not given. Following the first vaccine or placebo injection, samples were taken on day 63. The specimen was peripheral blood, collected in a trial of Ad26.COV2.S vaccine versus placebo. The receptors were sampled from a person aged 18 to 59 who received the Ad26.COV2.S COVID-19 vaccine or a placebo.

The chain is built from TRBV5-1 and TRBJ2-3; D uncertain. The CDR3 totals 14 residues. V lost 2 bases, J lost 2 bases, and 9 bases lay in between. CDR1 is SGHRS and CDR2 is YFSETQ in the germline V gene. CDR3 in DNA: TGCGCCAGCAGCTTAGAAATTACCACAGATACGCAGTATTTT. This codes for CASSLEITTDTQYF.

This chain links TRBV21-1 with TRBJ2-5; TRBD2 reflects the table's D call only, with no check against the DNA. TRBV21-1 is a listed pseudogene. This CDR3 has 15 residues. The CDR3, as DNA: TGTGCCAGCAGCAAAGGACGGGGGGCCGGGGAGACCCAGTACTTC. Protein: CASSKGRGAGETQYF.

This clone was seen more than once but under ten times. The rearrangement uses TRBV18 and TRBJ1-2, with TRBD1 matching 10 bases. The V gene's germline CDR1 is KGHSH and CDR2 LQKENI. V gave up 5 bases and J gave up 4 bases; unmatched junction bases: 4. The CDR3 has 14 residues. CDR3: CASSEGQGRYGYTF. The CDR3 DNA is TGTGCCAGCTCAGAGGGACAGGGGCGCTATGGCTACACCTTC.

This sequence joins TRBV7-9 and TRBJ1-6; 9 bases match TRBD1. CDR3 length: 15 residues. The trim removed 5 bases at V and 5 bases at J, leaving 4 bases unmatched. The germline gives CDR1 SEHNR, CDR2 FQNEAQ (reference sequence). The CDR3 loop is CASSTGTGNNSPLHF. CDR3 in DNA: TGTGCCAGCAGCACTGGGACAGGGAATAATTCACCCCTCCACTTT.

This clone was seen only once. This chain joins TRBV11-3 and TRBJ2-7; possible D gene TRBD1, 5 bases. Germline assignment: CDR1 SGHNT and CDR2 YENEEA. The CDR3 is 14 residues long. V lost 3 bases and J 6 bases, leaving 15 bases between the germline ends. The CDR3 sequence: CASSFSPGSSEQYF. The DNA for the CDR3 is TGTGCCAGCAGCTTCAGTCCAGGGTCGAGCGAGCAGTACTTC.

The sample holds a few counts of this clone. The V gene is TRBV30, the J gene TRBJ1-1; TRBD1 matches at 7 bases. Germline loops: CDR1 GTSNPN, CDR2 SVGIG (reference sequence). This CDR3 spans 11 amino acids. The DNA for the CDR3 is TGTGCGGAAAGAGGGGGCTTGGAAGCTTTCTTT. Translation: CAERGGLEAFF.

The chain recombines TRBV7-2 with TRBJ2-1; 8 bases match TRBD2. The V gene's germline CDR1 is SGHTA and CDR2 FQGNSA. Trimming at V came to 5 bases and at J to 2 bases, leaving 5 bases not matched to a gene. The CDR3 has 15 residues. CDR3 nucleotide sequence: TGTGCCAGCAGCCAACCGGGACTAGCCTACAATGAGCAGTTCTTC. It yields the protein CASSQPGLAYNEQFF.

The chain couples TRBV7-7 to TRBJ2-2; 9 bases are shared with TRBD1. CDR3 length: 14 residues. J lost 7 bases, V lost 5 bases, and 5 bases had no gene match. The germline V gene encodes CDR1 SSHAT and CDR2 FNYEAQ (reference sequence). CDR3 DNA: TGTGCCAGCAGCCGGGACAGGGCTAACGGGGAGCTGTTTTTT. The encoded protein is CASSRDRANGELFF.

This chain links TRBV12-2 with TRBJ2-3; TRBD2 reflects the table's D call only, with no check against the DNA. TRBV12-2 is recorded as a pseudogene. The CDR3 spans 17 residues. DNA for the CDR3: TGTGCAAGTCGCTTCCGAACCCGACTAGCGGTCACAGATACGCAGTATTTT. This gives the protein CASRFRTRLAVTDTQYF.

The gene calls are TRBV27 and TRBJ2-7; the D is unclear. With 2 bases removed from V and 13 bases from J, the gap between germline ends came to 12 bases. The V gene's germline CDR1 is MNHEY and CDR2 SMNVEV (reference sequence). The CDR3 sequence is 11 residues long. The CDR3 coding sequence is TGTGCCAGCAGTTTAGAGAGTACCCTCTACTTC. It yields the protein CASSLESTLYF.

This clone has a single count. CDR3 nucleotide sequence: TGCGCCAGCAGCTTCCCGGACAGCAATGAGCAGTTCTTC. This codes for CASSFPDSNEQFF. V usage is TRBV5-1 and J usage is TRBJ2-1, with D perhaps TRBD1 (6 bases). This CDR3 comprises 13 residues. Germline CDR1 is SGHRS and CDR2 is YFSETQ. The V end was cut by 2 bases, the J end by 6 bases, with 9 bases between.

V usage is TRBV10-3 and J usage is TRBJ2-5; 9 bases line up with TRBD2. CDR3 length: 13 residues. Per the germline V gene, CDR1 is ENHRY and CDR2 is SYGVKD. V lost 8 bases and J lost 4; bases outside the gene matches: 5. The CDR3 here is CAIAGTSRETQYF. The CDR3 DNA is TGTGCCATCGCAGGGACTAGCAGAGAGACCCAGTACTTC.

The CDR3 nucleotides are TGTGCCAGCAGCTTAGCCGCAGGGTTCGTTGAAGCTTTCTTT. As protein: CASSLAAGFVEAFF. V is TRBV7-9 and J is TRBJ1-1, with D tentatively TRBD1 (5 bases). V was clipped by 0 bases and J by 7 bases, with 12 bases between them. Per germline, CDR1 SEHNR and CDR2 FQNEAQ (reference sequence). The CDR3 loop spans 14 amino acids.

The chain is built from TRBV18 and TRBJ1-4; D call uncertain. Trimming removed 2 bases from V and 7 bases from J, with 14 bases in between. The CDR3 has 15 residues. Per the germline V gene, CDR1 is KGHSH and CDR2 is LQKENI. Here the CDR3 reads CASSPDGSLGEKLFF. The CDR3 DNA is TGTGCCAGCTCACCAGACGGATCCCTAGGTGAAAAACTGTTTTTT.

The rearrangement joins TRBV7-2 to TRBJ2-5; D remains unclear. V dropped 1 base and J dropped 0 bases, with 9 bases sitting between them. The CDR3 runs to 15 residues. Germline V CDR1 and CDR2: SGHTA, FQGNSA. The CDR3 DNA reads as TGTGCCAGCAGCTTAGGGTTCGGGTACCAAGAGACCCAGTACTTC. Translation: CASSLGFGYQETQYF.

The gene calls are TRBV7-2 and TRBJ2-1, with D maybe TRBD1 (6 bases). The CDR3 loop spans 11 amino acids. Germline V CDR1 and CDR2: SGHTA, FQGNSA. V dropped 5 bases and J dropped 9 bases, with 8 bases sitting between them. The CDR3 bases are TGTGCCAGCAGCCCAGGGGCTGAGCAGTTCTTC. Translating it yields CASSPGAEQFF.

The genes are TRBV18 and TRBJ1-3; 8 nucleotides align to TRBD1. The V gene's germline CDR1 is KGHSH and CDR2 LQKENI. The J segment lost 2 bases and the V segment lost 6 bases, leaving 6 bases of the junction unmatched. CDR3 length: 15 amino acids. The CDR3 bases are TGTGCCAGCTCGAAGGACAGGGAGGCTGGAAACACCATATATTTT. Translated: CASSKDREAGNTIYF.

This chain uses TRBV4-3 with TRBJ1-6; a weak D match, TRBD1 (5 bases). Germline-derived CDR1 and CDR2 are LGHNA and YSLEER. This CDR3 region has 13 residues. V lost 1 base and J 9 bases, leaving 7 bases between the germline ends. Written as DNA, the CDR3 is TGCGCCAGCAGCCAAGTTCAGGGTTCACCCCTCCACTTT. Its translation is CASSQVQGSPLHF.

This chain connects TRBV5-5 to TRBJ1-1, with D possibly TRBD1 on 6 matching bases. Deletions cut 4 bases from V and 1 base from J, with 11 bases between. CDR3 length: 14 amino acids. Looked up from germline, CDR1 is SGHKS and CDR2 is YYEKEE (reference sequence). The CDR3 nucleotides read TGTGCCAGCAGCCCGGGACAACAGAACACTGAAGCTTTCTTT. Translation gives CASSPGQQNTEAFF.

The chain is built from TRBV19 and TRBJ2-1; D is ambiguous. CDR3 length equals 14 residues. The germline V gene encodes CDR1 LNHDA and CDR2 SQIVND (reference sequence). Trimming removed 9 bases from V and 7 bases from J, with 19 bases in between. CDR3 sequence reads: CASIDETRMNEQFF. CDR3 coding DNA: TGTGCCAGCATCGACGAGACTCGCATGAATGAGCAGTTCTTC.

J is TRBJ1-6 and V is TRBV9; D remains ambiguous. Trimming shortened V by 4 bases and J by 0 bases, and 11 bases separated the two germline ends. This CDR3 is 16 amino acids long. The germline V gene encodes CDR1 SGDLS and CDR2 YYNGEE. CDR3 in DNA: TGTGCCAGCAGCCCCGGACCGAGCTCCTATAATTCACCCCTCCACTTT. Its protein is CASSPGPSSYNSPLHF.

This clone occurred once. The chain carries TRBV2 and TRBJ2-7; D is possibly TRBD2 (5 bases). The CDR3 covers 12 residues. Germline values: CDR1 SNHLY, CDR2 FYNNEI. V was trimmed by 8 bases and J by 1 base, leaving 9 bases between them. This CDR3 reads CASLRDSYEQYF. The CDR3 DNA follows: TGTGCCAGCTTGAGGGATTCCTACGAGCAGTACTTC.

The gene calls are TRBV13 and TRBJ2-3, with 10 bases fitting TRBD1. The V and J ends lost 4 bases and 2 bases, in that order; junction bases with no gene match: 6. Germline V gene sequence: CDR1 PRHDT, CDR2 FYEKMQ (reference sequence). This CDR3 is built from 16 residues. The CDR3: CASSYRDRGTTDTQYF. CDR3 sequence (DNA): TGTGCCAGCAGCTACCGGGACAGGGGTACCACAGATACGCAGTATTTT.

The chain couples TRBV3-1 (or the pseudogene TRBV3-2) to TRBJ1-1; unclear D gene. The V end lost 1 base, the J end lost 0 bases, and 6 bases lay between the germline ends. Germline V gene sequence: CDR1 LGHDT, CDR2 YNNKEL (reference sequence). The CDR3 consists of 14 residues. The CDR3 sequence: CASSQGRLNTEAFF. CDR3 nucleotide sequence: TGTGCCAGCAGCCAAGGGAGACTGAACACTGAAGCTTTCTTT.